This entry concerns a single T cell receptor beta chain. This sample is part of a study of spatial heterogeneity in lung cancer. As for the study in general: Median follow-up for sequenced PBMC samples was around two years after resection, when such samples existed. The mean occurrence of each unique TCR and UMI combination in raw reads exceeded nine.

The time point was: blood at routine non-recurrence follow-up after resection. The authors sequenced whole RNA from tumor, nontumor lung or frozen PBMC without sorting. Germline V gene lookup returns CDR1 LGHNA and CDR2 YNFKEQ. V lost 0 bases to trimming and J lost 3 bases, with 5 bases between them. The CDR3 is 13 residues long. The presence of a unique molecular identifier marked each TCR cDNA molecule. TCRdb reanalysed the 5' RACE reads using MiXCR and keeps one entry per CDR3 protein. The data contain more than 40,000 distinct CDR3 sequences, around 21% of them singletons. The origin of this receptor is a female donor with early-stage non-small cell lung cancer. The specimen was PBMCs, collected at follow-up. The chain recombines TRBV4-2 with TRBJ1-2; D ambiguous. The CDR3 nucleotides are TGTGCCAGCAGCCAAGAAAGCCACTATGGCTACACCTTC. This encodes CASSQESHYGYTF.